The rows below give T cell receptor beta chains drawn from one sample of a study of T-cell reconstitution after alpha-beta-depleted transplantation in children. One entry per CDR3 protein results from TCRdb running MiXCR on the PCR reads. The sample yields approximately 400,000 distinct CDR3 sequences, around 15% seen once. Sample: PBMCs, mostly from graft donor cells, taken 360 days after TCRalphabeta/CD19-depleted stem cell transplant. All receptors come from a boy younger than two who had a stem cell transplant for Wiskott-Aldrich syndrome, so the T cells may come from the graft donor. The CDR3 runs from the conserved cysteine through the conserved F or W.

TRBV29-1	TRBJ2-2	CSVKRETGGIWELFF
TRBV6-5	TRBJ2-3	CASSYSGSTDTQYF
TRBV5-1	TRBJ2-7	CASSLEAFSYEQYF
TRBV5-1	TRBJ2-2	CASSSIWRQGKLFF
TRBV18	TRBJ2-7	CASSLLDRASVEQYF
TRBV10-3	TRBJ2-3	CAISLLAGGQDTQYF
TRBV9	TRBJ2-1	CASSSRTSGRAAYNEQFF
TRBV6-5	TRBJ2-3	CASSYLGSSTDTQYF
TRBV5-1	TRBJ2-5	CASSSGGAPIQETQYF
TRBV18	TRBJ1-4	CASSPRGPDEKLFF
TRBV19	TRBJ1-5	CASSIERFYQPQHF
TRBV12-3/TRBV12-4	TRBJ2-1	CASSFIWLNEQFF
TRBV11-3	TRBJ2-2	CASSSLGTNTGELFF
TRBV14	TRBJ2-3	CASSQGGGHTQYF
TRBV5-1	TRBJ2-4	CASSLTYRGAKGIQYF
TRBV3-1	TRBJ1-6	CASSRRDHSPLHF
TRBV5-1	TRBJ2-1	CASSRPGTGTSSYNEQFF
TRBV20-1	TRBJ2-1	CSARGGLPNEQFF
TRBV7-9	TRBJ2-7	CASSSPGGTGSHEQYF
TRBV12-3/TRBV12-4	TRBJ2-2	CASSLIANTGELFF
TRBV7-9	TRBJ2-2	CASSPLAVPTGELFF
TRBV10-3	TRBJ2-3	CAVVGETSTDTQYF
TRBV6-2/TRBV6-3	TRBJ2-4	CASSYSRESKNIQYF
TRBV7-8	TRBJ2-1	CASSVRDRAYNEQFF
TRBV7-2	TRBJ2-2	CASSFFTGELFF
TRBV6-2/TRBV6-3	TRBJ2-6	CASSYSRSSGANVLTF
TRBV18	TRBJ2-7	CASSPRTSGGLAYEQYF
TRBV30	TRBJ1-4	CAWSQGAGGEKLFF
TRBV5-1	TRBJ2-1	CASSIISGAYNEQFF
TRBV25-1	TRBJ2-7	CASSEGGPEQYF
TRBV10-3	TRBJ2-3	CAISDRPPDTQYF